Listed below are T cell receptor beta chains from one sample, sequenced in a study of blood T cells in healthy people across ages. TCRdb fed the 5' RACE reads into MiXCR, producing one record per CDR3 protein. The sample includes fewer than 1.5 million distinct CDR3 sequences, around 39% of them seen just once. The sample consisted of blood. Every receptor here comes from a woman aged 18-30 years in good health. Both conserved end residues are part of each CDR3. The D gene is left open where the match is weak. Rows may omit the clone size; those that give it use once, few, many or a size class.

TRBV7-9	TRBJ1-2	TRBD1	few	TGTGCCAGCAGCCCCTGGGGGACAGTCCATTATGGCTACACCTTC	CASSPWGTVHYGYTF
TRBV24-1	TRBJ2-1	TRBD1	few	TGTGCCACCAGTGGGGACAGCTACAATGAGCAGTTCTTC	CATSGDSYNEQFF
TRBV7-2	TRBJ1-5	NA	NA	TGTGCCAGCAGCTTAGCCAGGGCGGGTAATCATCAGCCCCAGCATTTT	CASSLARAGNHQPQHF
TRBV2	TRBJ2-1	NA	NA	TGTGCCAGCAGCGACGCTCTCAATGAGCAGTTCTTC	CASSDALNEQFF
TRBV20-1	TRBJ2-7	NA	NA	TGCAGTGCTCACTCCAGGAACAATGAGCAGTACTTC	CSAHSRNNEQYF
TRBV5-1	TRBJ2-7	TRBD2	NA	TGCGCCAGCAGCTTGGATGGGACTAGCGGGTCAAGCTCCTACAATGAGCAGTACTTC	CASSLDGTSGSSSYNEQYF
TRBV12-3/TRBV12-4	TRBJ1-2	NA	NA	TGTGCCAGCACCTTAGGCGGGGGCGGCCTCTATGGCTACACCTTC	CASTLGGGGLYGYTF
TRBV25-1	TRBJ1-6	NA	NA	TGTGCCAGCAGTGAAGGAAGGGGGGGTAATTCACCCCTCCACTTT	CASSEGRGGNSPLHF
TRBV30	TRBJ1-2	NA	few	TGTGCCTGGAGTGTGGGGACTGGTGATGGCTACACCTTC	CAWSVGTGDGYTF
TRBV5-1	TRBJ2-5	NA	NA	TGCGCCAGCAGCTTGGAGGTGGGACAAGGTGGGGAGACCCAGTACTTC	CASSLEVGQGGETQYF
TRBV27	TRBJ2-2	NA	NA	TGTGCCAGCGCGGATGCGCGGGATGGAGGGGAGCTGTTTTTT	CASADARDGGELFF
TRBV29-1	TRBJ1-1	NA	NA	TGCAGCGTTGGCGGGGGGGACGCTTTCTTT	CSVGGGDAFF
TRBV7-2	TRBJ1-2	TRBD1	NA	TGTGCCAGCAGCTGGACAGGGGTGGACTATGGCTACACCTTC	CASSWTGVDYGYTF
TRBV7-2	TRBJ2-4	TRBD2	NA	TGTGCCAGCAGCGCGCTACTAGCGGGAAACAATGAGCAGTACTTC	CASSALLAGNNEQYF
TRBV5-1	TRBJ2-1	TRBD2	few	TGCGCCAGCAGCTTCCAACTAGCGGGAAGCTACAATGAGCAGTTCTTC	CASSFQLAGSYNEQFF
TRBV29-1	TRBJ2-3	NA	many	TGCAGCGTCGATGGGGGCCCAAGCACAGATACGCAGTATTTT	CSVDGGPSTDTQYF
TRBV6-5	TRBJ2-5	TRBD2	few	TGTGCCAGCAGTTACTGGGGACTAGCTCAAGAGACCCAGTACTTC	CASSYWGLAQETQYF
TRBV4-2	TRBJ2-4	NA	NA	TGTGCCAGCAGCCAAGATGGTGGGAGACCCTACAATGAGCAGTACTTC	CASSQDGGRPYNEQYF
TRBV28	TRBJ1-2	NA	NA	TGTGCCAGCAGTTTAAGTTCACGGCAGGGGCCTGGCTACACCTTC	CASSLSSRQGPGYTF
TRBV12-5	TRBJ2-5	TRBD1	NA	TGTGCTAGTGGCGCGACAGGGGGGGAGACCCAGTACTTC	CASGATGGETQYF
TRBV6-5	TRBJ2-5	TRBD2	few	TGTGCCAGCAGAACCACTGGCGGGACTAGGGAGACCCAGTACTTC	CASRTTGGTRETQYF
TRBV5-1	TRBJ2-3	NA	NA	TGCGCCAGCAGCTTGGCGGCTAGGGCCGGAGATACGCAGTATTTT	CASSLAARAGDTQYF
TRBV6-5	TRBJ2-1	TRBD2	NA	TGTGCCAGCGGCCATAGCGGGAGTTTGGATGAGCAGTTCTTC	CASGHSGSLDEQFF
TRBV7-2	TRBJ1-6	NA	NA	TGTGCCAGCAGCCTACGGGACCAAATTCAACCCCTCCACTTT	CASSLRDQIQPLHF
TRBV14	TRBJ2-5	TRBD2	NA	TGTGCCAGCAGCAAGAGACTAGCGGAGAGGATAGAGACCCAGTACTTC	CASSKRLAERIETQYF
TRBV6-1	TRBJ2-3	NA	few	TGTGCCAGCGAGGAGATTGGGCTCACAGATACGCAGTATTTT	CASEEIGLTDTQYF
TRBV7-2	TRBJ2-5	NA	NA	TGTGCCAGCAGCCCCGGAACAGCGGTTACAGAGACCCAGTACTTC	CASSPGTAVTETQYF
TRBV27	TRBJ2-7	TRBD1	NA	TGTGCCAGCAGTTACTACGCGACAGGGAGCTCCTACGAGCAGTACTTC	CASSYYATGSSYEQYF
TRBV20-1	TRBJ1-4	NA	NA	TGCAGTGCTCCCAAGGTTGCAACTAATGAAAAACTGTTTTTT	CSAPKVATNEKLFF
TRBV10-3	TRBJ1-2	TRBD1	NA	TGTGCCATCAGGACCGGGACAGGAGGAAGCTATGGCTACACCTTC	CAIRTGTGGSYGYTF
TRBV2	TRBJ2-6	NA	NA	TGTGCCAGCAGACGAAACCCTGGGGCCAACGTCCTGACTTTC	CASRRNPGANVLTF
TRBV3-1	TRBJ2-4	NA	few	TGTGCCAGCAGCCGCCCACCGGCCCAGTACTTC	CASSRPPAQYF
TRBV24-1	TRBJ2-5	TRBD2	NA	TGTGCCACCAGTGCACGGGAGGGCCGTGAGACCCAGTACTTC	CATSAREGRETQYF
TRBV6-5	TRBJ2-7	TRBD2	once	TGTGCCAGCAGTTACCGGGAGGGGAACGAGCAGTACTTC	CASSYREGNEQYF
TRBV25-1	TRBJ2-7	NA	NA	TGTGCCAGCAGTGAATCGAAGTACGAGCAGTACTTC	CASSESKYEQYF
TRBV20-1	TRBJ2-3	NA	NA	TGCAGTGCTAGAGATCAAGGGCAGGAAATGGATACGCAGTATTTT	CSARDQGQEMDTQYF
TRBV28	TRBJ2-1	TRBD1	few	TGTGCCAGCAGTCCTTACCGGGACAGGGCAAACAATGAGCAGTTCTTC	CASSPYRDRANNEQFF
TRBV2	TRBJ2-7	NA	NA	TGTGCCAGCCTAGGTCCCTCCGAGCAGTACTTC	CASLGPSEQYF
TRBV3-1	TRBJ2-5	TRBD2	NA	TGTGCCAGCAAGGCCCACGCGGGAGTACGGGAGACCCAGTACTTC	CASKAHAGVRETQYF
TRBV20-1	TRBJ1-2	TRBD1	few	TGCAGTGCTAAAGGACAGGGAAATCTCTATGGCTACACCTTC	CSAKGQGNLYGYTF
TRBV29-1	TRBJ2-1	NA	NA	TGCAGCGTTAGGGGACGAGCGGCTGTCGGTGAGCAGTTCTTC	CSVRGRAAVGEQFF
TRBV4-1	TRBJ1-5	NA	NA	TGCGCCAGCAGCTTTAGGGCGGGGGAACGTAGGCTGCATTTT	CASSFRAGERRLHF
TRBV14	TRBJ2-7	NA	NA	TGTGCCAGCAGCCCCCTACCGGGGATGAGCTCCTACGAGCAGTACTTC	CASSPLPGMSSYEQYF
TRBV20-1	TRBJ1-1	NA	few	TGCAGTGCTCCCGCCCCCCGGGTAGCAACTTTTGAAGCTTTCTTT	CSAPAPRVATFEAFF
TRBV2	TRBJ2-5	NA	once	TGTGCCAGCAGTGACTTCGGAATACAAGAGACCCAGTACTTC	CASSDFGIQETQYF